A selection of T cell receptor beta chains follows, all from one sample in a study of human T cells and chemical hapten exposure. TCRdb used MiXCR to reprocess the RACE reads, holding one entry per CDR3 protein. The data show under 200,000 distinct CDR3 sequences, with 25% to 35% seen just once and around 1.9% held by the top ten. The material sequenced was whole blood, taken in connection with sensitization to the hapten diphenylcyclopropenone (DPC). Every receptor here comes from a woman aged 18-29 years with alopecia areata. Some clones in this sample may be carry-over from other donors' samples. Each CDR3 is given with its conserved first and last residue. The D gene is left open where the match is weak. The listing skips clone size in some rows; elsewhere it reads once, few, many or a size class.

d_gene,abundance,v_gene,j_gene,CDR3aa,CDR3nt
TRBD1,many,TRBV5-1,TRBJ2-1,CASSLGGFGEFYNEQFF,TGCGCCAGCAGCTTAGGGGGCTTTGGGGAGTTCTACAATGAGCAGTTCTTC
TRBD2,-,TRBV12-3/TRBV12-4,TRBJ2-1,CASRRGLAGVHNEQFF,TGTGCCAGCAGACGCGGACTAGCGGGAGTCCACAATGAGCAGTTCTTC
-,-,TRBV6-5,TRBJ1-3,CASTSREVRGNTIYF,TGTGCCAGCACCTCCCGGGAGGTTCGAGGAAACACCATATATTTT
TRBD1,-,TRBV5-1,TRBJ2-4,CASSFGDRGVGKNIQYF,TGCGCCAGCAGCTTTGGTGACAGGGGGGTTGGCAAAAACATTCAGTACTTC
-,-,TRBV25-1,TRBJ2-2,CASSGLSGSGELFF,TGTGCCAGCAGTGGGTTGTCAGGCTCCGGGGAGCTGTTTTTT
-,few,TRBV7-8,TRBJ2-1,CASSLAGLVSEQFF,TGTGCCAGCAGCTTAGCGGGTTTAGTTAGTGAGCAGTTCTTC
-,-,TRBV6-5,TRBJ1-1,CASRRSDLITEAFF,TGTGCCAGCAGAAGAAGTGACCTTATCACTGAAGCTTTCTTT
-,-,TRBV6-6,TRBJ2-2,CASLRVAGELFF,TGTGCCAGCCTCAGAGTGGCCGGGGAGCTGTTTTTT
TRBD2,-,TRBV6-2/TRBV6-3,TRBJ2-1,CASIAGGRNEQFF,TGTGCCAGCATAGCGGGAGGGAGGAATGAGCAGTTCTTC
-,-,TRBV5-8,TRBJ2-3,CASSLLAATDTQYF,TGTGCCAGCAGCTTGTTAGCGGCCACAGATACGCAGTATTTT
-,many,TRBV5-1,TRBJ1-3,CASSLGGNTIYF,TGTGCCAGCAGCTTAGGTGGAAACACCATATATTTT
TRBD2,-,TRBV13,TRBJ2-3,CASSSEIAGPSTDTQYF,TGTGCCAGCAGCTCGGAAATAGCGGGGCCTAGCACAGATACGCAGTATTTT
-,few,TRBV4-1,TRBJ1-1,CASSQSMIPLGVKRGNTEAFF,TGCGCCAGCAGCCAGTCGATGATCCCCCTCGGGGTCAAGAGGGGGAACACTGAAGCTTTCTTT
-,few,TRBV18,TRBJ2-6,CASSPPGGFAVRSGANVLTF,TGTGCCAGCTCACCACCAGGAGGGTTTGCCGTCCGTTCTGGGGCCAACGTCCTGACTTTC
-,few,TRBV29-1,TRBJ1-1,CSVGRDRQKAFF,TGCAGCGTTGGGCGTGACAGGCAGAAAGCTTTCTTT
TRBD1,few,TRBV27,TRBJ2-1,CASSMRQGNMHEQFF,TGTGCCAGCAGTATGAGACAGGGGAATATGCATGAGCAGTTCTTC
-,-,TRBV6-5,TRBJ2-3,CASRRLGGATDTQYF,TGTGCCAGCCGCCGATTGGGGGGGGCAACAGATACGCAGTATTTT
-,-,TRBV20-1,TRBJ2-7,CSARSRTNYNYEQYF,TGCAGTGCTAGAAGTCGGACAAACTATAACTACGAGCAGTACTTC
-,many,TRBV7-8,TRBJ1-2,CASSFRQTNHYGYTF,TGTGCCAGCAGCTTCCGACAGACTAATCACTATGGCTACACCTTC
-,-,TRBV6-2/TRBV6-3,TRBJ2-2,CASSPPGTWELFF,TGTGCCAGCAGTCCCCCAGGGACCTGGGAGCTGTTTTTT
-,few,TRBV10-3,TRBJ2-1,CAISRLEEQFF,TGTGCCATCAGTCGGCTAGAAGAGCAGTTCTTC
-,few,TRBV9,TRBJ2-3,CASSVALTGDTQYF,TGTGCCAGCAGCGTAGCTCTCACGGGAGATACGCAGTATTTT
-,-,TRBV20-1,TRBJ1-2,CSASSEGGGYTF,TGCAGTGCTAGTTCTGAGGGAGGTGGCTACACCTTC
-,-,TRBV20-1,TRBJ2-6,CSARGMGTGANVLTF,TGCAGTGCTAGGGGTATGGGGACTGGGGCCAACGTCCTGACTTTC
-,few,TRBV27,TRBJ1-4,CASSYTLDYEKLFF,TGTGCCAGCAGTTATACTCTGGACTATGAAAAACTGTTTTTT
TRBD2,few,TRBV10-3,TRBJ2-1,CAISEDTGTSQFF,TGTGCCATCAGTGAGGATACCGGGACTAGCCAGTTCTTC
-,few,TRBV2,TRBJ2-1,CASSEFLTAFDNEQFF,TGTGCCAGCAGTGAATTTTTGACAGCCTTTGACAATGAGCAGTTCTTC
-,many,TRBV6-6,TRBJ1-5,CASSYSTGGQPQHF,TGTGCCAGCAGTTACTCGACGGGGGGTCAGCCCCAGCATTTT
TRBD2,-,TRBV3-1,TRBJ2-7,CASSQGRGAGVDEQYF,TGTGCCAGCAGCCAGGGCCGTGGAGCGGGAGTAGACGAGCAGTACTTC
-,-,TRBV20-1,TRBJ2-3,CSGGGATDTQYF,TGCAGTGGAGGGGGGGCCACAGATACGCAGTATTTT
-,few,TRBV9,TRBJ2-4,CASSVGIPKNIQYF,TGTGCCAGCAGCGTGGGTATCCCCAAAAACATTCAGTACTTC
TRBD2,many,TRBV5-4,TRBJ2-4,CASSIAGGSKNIQYF,TGTGCCAGCAGCATAGCGGGGGGGTCCAAAAACATTCAGTACTTC
-,many,TRBV7-9,TRBJ2-7,CASSLGGRTYEQYF,TGTGCCAGCAGCTTGGGGGGGCGAACCTACGAGCAGTACTTC
-,-,TRBV5-1,TRBJ1-6,CASSPGTSYNSPLHF,TGCGCCAGCAGCCCCGGGACATCTTATAATTCACCCCTCCACTTT
TRBD1,-,TRBV7-2,TRBJ1-6,CASSLGTGANSPLHF,TGTGCCAGCAGCTTAGGGACAGGGGCTAATTCACCCCTCCACTTT
TRBD1,-,TRBV6-2/TRBV6-3,TRBJ2-5,CASRHPGQVKETQYF,TGTGCCAGCAGACATCCGGGACAGGTGAAAGAGACCCAGTACTTC
-,-,TRBV27,TRBJ1-1,CASSLGRQRGWNTEAFF,TGTGCCAGCAGTTTGGGGAGACAGAGGGGTTGGAACACTGAAGCTTTCTTT
-,-,TRBV12-3/TRBV12-4,TRBJ1-1,CASSLNGGANTEAFF,TGTGCCAGCAGCCTTAATGGGGGGGCGAACACTGAAGCTTTCTTT
TRBD2,-,TRBV6-5,TRBJ2-7,CASTYRGGIEQYF,TGTGCCAGCACCTACCGGGGGGGCATCGAGCAGTACTTC
TRBD2,few,TRBV5-1,TRBJ2-3,CASSLPLSGGTDTQYF,TGCGCCAGCAGCCTTCCACTGAGCGGGGGCACAGATACGCAGTATTTT
TRBD1,-,TRBV6-5,TRBJ2-7,CASRRQGDIYEQYF,TGTGCCAGCAGGCGACAGGGAGATATCTACGAGCAGTACTTC
TRBD2,few,TRBV7-9,TRBJ2-7,CASSFGLAGAGRVEQYF,TGTGCCAGCAGCTTCGGACTAGCGGGAGCGGGACGGGTCGAGCAGTACTTC
TRBD2,-,TRBV20-1,TRBJ2-7,CSANSGRAISYEQYF,TGCAGTGCGAACAGCGGGAGGGCGATTTCCTACGAGCAGTACTTC
-,few,TRBV10-3,TRBJ2-1,CAIGGTHLNEQFF,TGTGCCATCGGCGGGACGCACCTCAATGAGCAGTTCTTC
-,-,TRBV7-2,TRBJ2-1,CASSFGWGRGSYNEQFF,TGTGCCAGCAGCTTTGGATGGGGTAGAGGGTCCTACAATGAGCAGTTCTTC
TRBD1,many,TRBV25-1,TRBJ2-7,CASSEYEHRGPSYEQYF,TGTGCCAGCAGTGAATATGAGCACAGGGGCCCTTCCTACGAGCAGTACTTC
-,-,TRBV29-1,TRBJ1-1,CSVGGQSLNTEAFF,TGCAGCGTTGGTGGGCAATCCCTGAACACTGAAGCTTTCTTT
-,-,TRBV6-4,TRBJ2-2,CASRTDGGELFF,TGTGCCAGCAGAACGGACGGCGGGGAGCTGTTTTTT
-,few,TRBV15,TRBJ1-2,CATSRETIYTF,TGTGCCACCAGCAGAGAGACCATCTACACCTTC
-,-,TRBV12-3/TRBV12-4,TRBJ2-7,CASSFELVKDEQYF,TGTGCCAGCAGTTTCGAACTAGTCAAAGACGAGCAGTACTTC
-,-,TRBV2,TRBJ2-7,CASQRVHTYEQYF,TGTGCCAGCCAGCGGGTACATACCTACGAGCAGTACTTC